One T cell receptor (beta chain) is described in this entry. What it binds is not known. Germline assignment: CDR1 LNHDA and CDR2 SQIVND (reference sequence). This CDR3 contains 15 residues. J was trimmed by 7 bases and V by 4 bases; bases with no gene match: 9. This specimen comes from a study of OX40 agonist ivuxolimab in advanced cancers. The method was immunoSEQ multiplex PCR; TCRdb's version includes in-frame clones alone and lacks a portion of them. The sample yields 70,000 to 90,000 clones, around 90% seen once. General study results and limits: The study observed clonal expansion of CD4+ and CD8+ blood T cells by week 6 at 0.1 to 3.0 mg/kg. Specificity for antigen went undetermined in the expanded peripheral T cells.

This receptor was taken from an adult with an advanced solid tumor such as melanoma, head and neck, liver or kidney cancer. The chain recombines TRBV19 with TRBJ1-5; TRBD1 matches at 8 bases. Sequencing was performed on CD4+ or CD8+ T cells sorted from blood, taken in a trial of the OX40 agonist ivuxolimab. CDR3 residues: CASSSLDRVAQPQHF. CDR3 in DNA: TGTGCCAGTAGTAGCCTGGACAGGGTTGCGCAGCCCCAGCATTTT. Drawing the rest from reference TRBV19 and TRBJ1-5, the complete variable domain is DGGITQSPKYLFRKEGQNVTLSCEQNLNHDAMYWYRQDPGQGLRLIYYSQIVNDFQKGDIAEGYSVSREKKESFPLTVTSAQKNPTAFYLCASSSLDRVAQPQHFGDGTRLSIL.